Detailed here is one TCR beta chain. The data were obtained in a study of blood T cell repertoires in COVID-19. Across the study: The United States, Italy and Spain were the sources of the acute and convalescent COVID-19 samples. In each case, the material was cDNA or gDNA derived from T cells, B-cell-depleted T cells, or PBMCs.

The authors' processing: It was from reference gene primer amplification that nucleated cell counts were estimated. Sequencing used immunoSEQ multiplex PCR; TCRdb keeps in-frame clones, though not all of them. V, J and clone size are those of that table, while D and trimming were read from the DNA. The sample lists around 340,000 clones, approximately 86% occurring once. The sequenced material came from peripheral blood. This clonotype originated in a woman aged 55-69 years with COVID-19, enrolled during active disease.

Here the CDR3 reads CAWTPQGANTIYF. The CDR3 DNA is TGTGCCTGGACGCCGCAGGGGGCAAACACCATATATTTT. This rearrangement joins TRBV30 to TRBJ1-3; 8 bases agree with TRBD1. The CDR3 is 13 residues long. In germline, CDR1 is GTSNPN, CDR2 SVGIG (reference sequence). With 4 bases clipped from V and 6 bases from J, the junction kept 5 bases outside the gene matches.